The TCR beta chain under discussion was sequenced for a study of cytomegalovirus exposure and HLA in healthy donors. Notes on the study in general: Some V segments, including TRBV6-2 and TRBV6-3, were excluded as indistinguishable. There were 150 to 200 TCR beta chains listed as cytomegalovirus-associated.

Healthy people donating bone marrow made up the donors. CDR1 and CDR2 (germline): SGHTA, FQGNSA. Trimming cost V 6 bases and J 2 bases, with 11 bases left between them. CDR3 length: 13 amino acids. The PCR used 60 Vbeta and 13 Jbeta primers. The data were produced by immunoSEQ multiplex PCR, yet TCRdb's version contains in-frame clones alone and is incomplete. The repertoire consists of 200,000 to 250,000 clones, with more than 75% occurring once and the leading ten covering 1.3%. This clone was picked up one time. Its cognate antigen is unknown. This sequence joins TRBV7-2 and TRBJ2-7, with a weak D call TRBD1 (6 bases). This clonotype originated in a human donor in good health. The sample consisted of PBMCs. The CDR3, as DNA: TGTGCCAGCAGAGGAGACAGGACCTACGAGCAGTACTTC. Its protein is CASRGDRTYEQYF.